These 16 T cell receptor beta chains were all obtained from the same sample, sequenced in a study of regulatory T cells in long-lasting Graves disease. Arm-PCR of CDR3 regions and iRepertoire HTBI primers were the basis on which TCR beta libraries were built. TCRdb re-analysed the multiplex PCR reads in MiXCR, keeping a single row per CDR3 protein. The table lists about 620,000 distinct CDR3 sequences, less than 20% of them singletons, with approximately 20% in the top ten. Time point here: newly diagnosed GD, antithyroid drugs for less than 3 months. Following extraction of RNA from PBMCs, that RNA was used to make the TCR library. The same sample was also used in a study of T cells in Graves' hyperthyroidism and ophthalmopathy.

The sample here was peripheral blood mononuclear cells (PBMCs), taken at new diagnosis, from a patient treated with antithyroid drugs. The receptors were gathered from a woman aged 25 to 39 with Graves disease.

The V gene is TRBV28, the J gene TRBJ2-7; D is possibly TRBD2 (6 bases). This CDR3 region has 15 residues. Looked up from germline, CDR1 is MDHEN and CDR2 is SYDVKM. V was shortened by 7 bases and J by 6 bases, with 22 bases between the two germline ends. CDR3 sequence reads: CASKFSRGTWTEQYF. The CDR3, as DNA: TGTGCCAGCAAGTTTAGTAGAGGGACTTGGACCGAGCAGTACTTC.

This clonotype was found many times. The junction shows a germline mismatch at one end, possibly a read error. The chain has TRBV5-1 and TRBJ2-6; D unresolved. Per the germline V gene, CDR1 is SGHRS and CDR2 is YFSETQ. The CDR3 covers 15 residues. CDR3: CASSLGVSGANVLTF. In nucleotides, the CDR3 is TGTGCCAGCAGCTTAGGTGTCTCTGGGGCCAACGTCCTGACTTTC.

The V and J genes are TRBV6-2 or TRBV6-3 and TRBJ1-2, with D perhaps matching TRBD1 (5 bases). The CDR3 length is 13 residues. CDR1 is MNHEY and CDR2 is SVGEGT in the germline V gene. V lost 6 bases, J lost 5 bases, and 13 bases lay in between. This CDR3 is CASRPRGSYGYTF. The CDR3 nucleotides are TGTGCCAGCAGGCCTAGGGGAAGTTATGGCTACACCTTC.

This clonotype was counted at least ten times. The rearrangement joins TRBV6-1 to TRBJ1-5; D possibly corresponds to TRBD1 (6 bases). Per germline, CDR1 MNHNS and CDR2 SASEGT. Trimming pared 5 bases from V and 0 bases from J, leaving 17 bases between. CDR3 size: 17 residues. The CDR3 reads CASSIVGQPPSNQPQHF. The CDR3 DNA follows: TGTGCCAGCAGTATTGTCGGACAGCCGCCTAGCAATCAGCCCCAGCATTTT.

This clonotype was counted at least ten times. The gene calls are TRBV5-1 and TRBJ1-1, with D perhaps matching TRBD1 (6 bases). Germline V gene data show CDR1 as SGHRS and CDR2 as YFSETQ. The CDR3 is 14 amino acids. V dropped 4 bases and J dropped 5 bases, with 15 bases sitting between them. The CDR3 DNA reads as TGCGCCAGCAGCCCAATACAGGGAGGTACTGAAGCTTTCTTT. Encoded protein: CASSPIQGGTEAFF.

The chain employs TRBV20-1 and TRBJ2-2; D might be TRBD1 (6 bases). This CDR3 is built from 12 residues. With 7 bases removed from V and 7 bases from J, the gap between germline ends came to 13 bases. Germline CDR1 is DFQATT and CDR2 is SNEGSKA (reference sequence). The CDR3 loop is CSGAGDHGELFF. CDR3 nucleotide sequence: TGCAGTGGGGCAGGGGATCACGGGGAGCTGTTTTTT.

This clonotype was seen at least ten times. The chain has TRBV3-1 and TRBJ1-1; D unclear. V shed 4 bases and J shed 5 bases, with 20 bases lying between them. CDR3 size: 16 residues. Germline CDR1 LGHDT, CDR2 YNNKEL (reference sequence). The chain's CDR3 is CASSPTRHRGGTEAFF. CDR3 DNA: TGTGCCAGCAGCCCAACTCGGCACAGAGGTGGTACTGAAGCTTTCTTT.

This chain uses TRBV20-1 with TRBJ2-5; TRBD2 is a possible D gene (5 bases). Germline CDR1 is DFQATT and CDR2 is SNEGSKA (reference sequence). The ends were cut back, 6 bases at V and 2 bases at J, with 13 bases in the middle. This CDR3 spans 13 amino acids. CDR3 amino acids: CSAVEGYQETQYF. The DNA of the CDR3 is TGCAGTGCAGTAGAGGGATATCAAGAGACCCAGTACTTC.

Details on this clonotype: At one of its ends the junction is not consistent with the germline gene, which may arise from a read error. The gene calls are TRBV28 and TRBJ2-7, with D perhaps matching TRBD1 or TRBD2 (5 bases each). From germline, CDR1 is MDHEN and CDR2 SYDVKM. The CDR3 loop spans 12 amino acids. The CDR3 DNA reads as TGTGCCAGCAGTTTACTCAGGGACGAGCGGTACTTC. As protein: CASSLLRDERYF.

Many counts were recorded for this clonotype. The V gene is TRBV6-5, the J gene TRBJ2-5; D perhaps matches TRBD2 (6 bases). The length of the CDR3 is 15 residues. The V and J ends lost 4 bases and 5 bases respectively, with 17 bases between them. Germline values: CDR1 MNHEY, CDR2 SVGAGI. The CDR3: CASSSAGLKGETQYF. The DNA for the CDR3 is TGTGCCAGCAGTTCCGCGGGGTTAAAAGGGGAGACCCAGTACTTC.

In its sample, this clonotype was seen many times. CDR3 DNA: TGTGCCAGCAGTAAAGGGGGGGGGGGAGGAATGAACACTGAAGCTTTCTTT. It encodes CASSKGGGGGMNTEAFF. This rearrangement joins TRBV6-8 to TRBJ1-1, with D possibly being TRBD1 (6 bases). CDR1 is MNHGY, CDR2 SAAAGT, per germline. This CDR3 is built from 17 residues. Trimming took 5 bases from V and 0 from J, leaving 19 bases between them.

The J gene is TRBJ1-1, the V gene TRBV6-2 or TRBV6-3; D might be TRBD1 (5 bases). Between the trimmed V and J ends, which lost 2 bases and 4 bases, there was a span of 8 bases. From germline, CDR1 is MNHEY and CDR2 SVGEGT. This CDR3 is built from 13 residues. The CDR3 nucleotides are TGTGCCAGCAGTTACCAGGGTGTCACTGAAGCTTTCTTT. Translation: CASSYQGVTEAFF.

In this sample, this clonotype turned up a few times. The rearrangement uses TRBV7-3 and TRBJ2-1; 15 nucleotides match TRBD2. The trim removed 4 bases at V and 6 bases at J, leaving 13 bases unmatched. CDR1 SGHTA and CDR2 FQGTGA come from the germline V gene. The CDR3 contains 19 residues. CDR3 sequence: CASSSPAGTSGRFGNEQFF. CDR3 sequence (DNA): TGTGCCAGCAGCTCTCCCGCGGGGACTAGCGGGAGGTTTGGCAATGAGCAGTTCTTC.

Ten or more counts support this clonotype. The chain combines TRBV28 with TRBJ2-7; D perhaps matches TRBD2 (6 bases). Trimming took 2 bases from V and 3 from J, leaving 8 bases between them. The CDR3 sequence is 13 residues long. Germline V gene lookup returns CDR1 MDHEN and CDR2 SYDVKM. This CDR3 is CASSLSSGYEQYF. DNA of the CDR3: TGTGCCAGCAGTTTAAGTAGCGGCTACGAGCAGTACTTC.

The CDR3 DNA follows: TGTGCCAGCAGCTTGAGTGTCGACTACGAGCAGTACTTC. The encoded protein is CASSLSVDYEQYF. The chain joins TRBV2 to TRBJ2-7; D is uncertain. Germline CDR1 SNHLY, CDR2 FYNNEI. This CDR3 contains 13 residues. V was cut by 6 bases and J by 3 bases, with 12 bases left in between.

The sample holds a few counts of this clonotype. This CDR3 reads CASSHAGRASSYNSPLHF. The DNA for the CDR3 is TGTGCCAGCAGCCATGCCGGAAGGGCGAGCTCCTATAATTCACCCCTCCACTTT. The chain combines TRBV3-1 with TRBJ1-6, with D unclear. This CDR3 has 18 residues. The germline CDR1 and CDR2 sequences are LGHDT and YNNKEL (reference sequence). With 3 bases removed from V and 0 bases from J, the gap between germline ends came to 15 bases.